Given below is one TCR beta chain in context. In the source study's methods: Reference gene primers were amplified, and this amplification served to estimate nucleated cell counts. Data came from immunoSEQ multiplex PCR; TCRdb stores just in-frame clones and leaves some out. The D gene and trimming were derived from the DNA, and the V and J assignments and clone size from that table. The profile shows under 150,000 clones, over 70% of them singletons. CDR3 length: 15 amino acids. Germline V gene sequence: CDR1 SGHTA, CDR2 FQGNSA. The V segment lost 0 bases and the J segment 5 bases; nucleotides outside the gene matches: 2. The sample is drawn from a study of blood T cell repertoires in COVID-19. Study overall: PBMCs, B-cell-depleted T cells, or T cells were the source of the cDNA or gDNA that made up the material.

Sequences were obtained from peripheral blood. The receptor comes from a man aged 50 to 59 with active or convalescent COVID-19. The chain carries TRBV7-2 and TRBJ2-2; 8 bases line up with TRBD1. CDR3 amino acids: CASSLANRGTGELFF. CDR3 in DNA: TGTGCCAGCAGCTTAGCGAACAGGGGGACCGGGGAGCTGTTTTTT.